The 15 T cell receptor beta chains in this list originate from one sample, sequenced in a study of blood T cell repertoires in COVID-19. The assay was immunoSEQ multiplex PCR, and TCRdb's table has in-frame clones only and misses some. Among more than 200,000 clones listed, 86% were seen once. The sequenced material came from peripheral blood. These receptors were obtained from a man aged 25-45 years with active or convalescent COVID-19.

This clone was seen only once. In nucleotides, the CDR3 is TGTGCCAGCATGCAGGGGGCGGGGAACACTGAAGCTTTCTTT. Amino acid sequence: CASMQGAGNTEAFF. J is TRBJ1-1 and V is TRBV27; 8 bases are shared with TRBD1. The V gene end was trimmed by 7 bases and the J gene end by 1 base; junction bases not matched to a gene: 5. Germline V CDR1 and CDR2: MNHEY, SMNVEV (reference sequence). This CDR3 has 14 amino acids.

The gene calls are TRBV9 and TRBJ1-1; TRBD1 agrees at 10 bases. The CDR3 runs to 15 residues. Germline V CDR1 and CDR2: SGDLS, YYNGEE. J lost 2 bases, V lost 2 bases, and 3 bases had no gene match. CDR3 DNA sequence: TGTGCCAGCAGCGTCGACAGGGGGCAAAACACTGAAGCTTTCTTT. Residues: CASSVDRGQNTEAFF.

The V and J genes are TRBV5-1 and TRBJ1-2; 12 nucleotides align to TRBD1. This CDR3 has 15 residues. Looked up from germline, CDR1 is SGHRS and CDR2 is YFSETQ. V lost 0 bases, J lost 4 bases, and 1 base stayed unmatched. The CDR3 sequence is CASSLEGQGAYGYTF. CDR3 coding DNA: TGCGCCAGCAGCTTGGAGGGACAGGGGGCCTATGGCTACACCTTC. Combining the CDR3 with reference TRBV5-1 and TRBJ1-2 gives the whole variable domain KAGVTQTPRYLIKTRGQQVTLSCSPISGHRSVSWYQQTPGQGLQFLFEYFSETQRNKGNFPGRFSGRQFSNSRSEMNVSTLELGDSALYLCASSLEGQGAYGYTFGSGTRLTVV.

CDR3: CASSLFSDTEAFF. Written as DNA, the CDR3 is TGTGCCAGCAGCTTATTTTCGGACACTGAAGCTTTCTTT. This sequence joins TRBV7-9 and TRBJ1-1; D not certain. The CDR3 runs to 13 residues. V gave up 2 bases and J gave up 3 bases, with 7 bases separating them. Germline assignment: CDR1 SEHNR and CDR2 FQNEAQ (reference sequence).

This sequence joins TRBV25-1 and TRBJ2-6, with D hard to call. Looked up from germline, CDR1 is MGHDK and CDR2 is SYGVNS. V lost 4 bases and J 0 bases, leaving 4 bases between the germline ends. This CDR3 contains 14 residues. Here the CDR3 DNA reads TGTGCCAGCAGTGCTTTCTCTGGGGCCAACGTCCTGACTTTC. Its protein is CASSAFSGANVLTF.

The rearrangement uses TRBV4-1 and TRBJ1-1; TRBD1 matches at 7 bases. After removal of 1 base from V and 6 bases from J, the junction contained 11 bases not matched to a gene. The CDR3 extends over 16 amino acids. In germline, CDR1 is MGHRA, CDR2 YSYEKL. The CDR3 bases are TGCGCCAGCAGCCAAGTAAGGGGGCTCGGAGTCGCTGAAGCTTTCTTT. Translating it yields CASSQVRGLGVAEAFF.

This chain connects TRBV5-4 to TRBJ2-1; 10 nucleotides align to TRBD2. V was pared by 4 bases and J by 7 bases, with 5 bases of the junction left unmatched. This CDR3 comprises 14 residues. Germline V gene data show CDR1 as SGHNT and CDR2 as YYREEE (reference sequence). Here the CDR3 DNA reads TGTGCCAGCAGCCAGGGACTAGCGCCGAATGAGCAGTTCTTC. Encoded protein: CASSQGLAPNEQFF.

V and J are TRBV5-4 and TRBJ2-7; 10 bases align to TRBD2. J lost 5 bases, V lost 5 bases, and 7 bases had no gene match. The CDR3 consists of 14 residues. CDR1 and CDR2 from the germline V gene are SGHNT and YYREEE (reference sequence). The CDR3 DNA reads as TGTGCCAGCAGGAGGGGGACTAGCGACCACGAGCAGTACTTC. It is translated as CASRRGTSDHEQYF.

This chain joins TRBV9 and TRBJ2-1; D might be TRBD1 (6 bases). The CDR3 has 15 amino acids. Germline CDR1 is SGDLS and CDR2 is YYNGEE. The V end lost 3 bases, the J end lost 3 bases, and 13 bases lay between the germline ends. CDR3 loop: CASSGGQSIYNEQFF. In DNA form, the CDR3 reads TGTGCCAGCAGCGGCGGACAGAGTATCTACAATGAGCAGTTCTTC.

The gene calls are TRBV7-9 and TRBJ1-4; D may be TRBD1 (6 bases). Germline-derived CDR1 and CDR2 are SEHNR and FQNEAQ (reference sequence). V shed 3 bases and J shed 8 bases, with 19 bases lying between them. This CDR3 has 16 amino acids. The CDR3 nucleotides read TGTGCCAGCAGCTTTGGCGGCAGGGGTACTTACGAAAAACTGTTTTTT. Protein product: CASSFGGRGTYEKLFF.

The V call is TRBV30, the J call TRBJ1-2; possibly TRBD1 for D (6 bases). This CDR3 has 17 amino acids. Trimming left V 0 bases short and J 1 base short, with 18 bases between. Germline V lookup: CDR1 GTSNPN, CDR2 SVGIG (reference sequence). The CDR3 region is CAWSVRDTFNFNYGYTF. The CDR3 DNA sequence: TGTGCCTGGAGTGTACGGGACACCTTCAACTTTAACTATGGCTACACCTTC.

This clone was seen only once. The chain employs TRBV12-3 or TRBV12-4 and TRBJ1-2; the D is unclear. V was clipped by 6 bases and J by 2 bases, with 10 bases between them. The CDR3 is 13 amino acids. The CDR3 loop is CASSPTPNYGYTF. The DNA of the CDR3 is TGTGCCAGCAGCCCAACACCGAACTATGGCTACACCTTC.

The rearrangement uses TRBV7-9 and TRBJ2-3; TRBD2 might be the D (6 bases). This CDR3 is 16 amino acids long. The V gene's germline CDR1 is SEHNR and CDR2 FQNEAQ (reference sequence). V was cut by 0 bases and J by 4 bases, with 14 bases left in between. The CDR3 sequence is CASSLAREIVADTQYF. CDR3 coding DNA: TGTGCCAGCAGCTTAGCGCGGGAAATTGTGGCAGATACGCAGTATTTT.

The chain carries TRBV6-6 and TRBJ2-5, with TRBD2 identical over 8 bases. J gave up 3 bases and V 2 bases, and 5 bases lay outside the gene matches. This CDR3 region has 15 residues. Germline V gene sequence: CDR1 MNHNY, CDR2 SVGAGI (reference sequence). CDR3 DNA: TGTGCCAGCAGTTACCTGGGACTAGAAGAAGAGACCCAGTACTTC. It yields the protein CASSYLGLEEETQYF.

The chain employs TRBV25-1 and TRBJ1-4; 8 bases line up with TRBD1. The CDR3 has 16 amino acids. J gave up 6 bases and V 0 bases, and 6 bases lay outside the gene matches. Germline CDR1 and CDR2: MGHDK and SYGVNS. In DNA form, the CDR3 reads TGTGCCAGCAGTGAATACAGTAGGACAGGGTATGAAAAACTGTTTTTT. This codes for CASSEYSRTGYEKLFF.